These 30 T cell receptor beta chains were sequenced from one sample in a study of long-term antiretroviral therapy in people with HIV. Runs used v3.0 of the immunoSEQ assay and were done at survey level. Clones were read by immunoSEQ multiplex PCR, and TCRdb kept only the in-frame ones, dropping some. The sample contains some 20,000 clones, around 80% of which appear only once. Sequencing was performed on unsorted PBMCs, taken 2.9 years after starting antiretroviral therapy. Receptors were obtained from a woman aged 25 to 39 with HIV.

The sample holds a few counts of this clone. The chain joins TRBV19 to TRBJ1-5; perhaps TRBD1 as D (5 bases). CDR1 LNHDA and CDR2 SQIVND come from the germline V gene (reference sequence). This CDR3 is built from 13 residues. The germline V and J ends were trimmed by 7 bases and 0 bases, with 7 bases remaining between them. The CDR3 DNA reads as TGTGCCAGTACCGGGACTAGCAATCAGCCCCAGCATTTT. Translation: CASTGTSNQPQHF. Complete variable domain (other parts from reference TRBV19 and TRBJ1-5): DGGITQSPKYLFRKEGQNVTLSCEQNLNHDAMYWYRQDPGQGLRLIYYSQIVNDFQKGDIAEGYSVSREKKESFPLTVTSAQKNPTAFYLCASTGTSNQPQHFGDGTRLSIL.

V usage is TRBV10-3 and J usage is TRBJ1-1; 8 bases match TRBD1. In germline, CDR1 is ENHRY, CDR2 SYGVKD. J was trimmed by 5 bases and V by 3 bases; bases with no gene match: 8. The CDR3 is made up of 15 amino acids. CDR3 in DNA: TGTGCCATCAGTGAAACAGGGGGGACGCGAACTGAAGCTTTCTTT. Protein sequence: CAISETGGTRTEAFF.

V is TRBV5-1 and J is TRBJ2-7; the D call may be TRBD1 or TRBD2 (6 bases each). Germline CDR1 and CDR2: SGHRS and YFSETQ. The CDR3 consists of 14 residues. V lost 0 bases and J lost 9, with 16 bases in between. DNA for the CDR3: TGCGCCAGCAGCTTGGAAAAGGGGGGCGACGGGCAGTACTTC. It specifies CASSLEKGGDGQYF.

The J gene is TRBJ2-3, the V gene TRBV5-6; D perhaps matches TRBD2 (6 bases). This CDR3 has 16 residues. CDR1 SGHDT and CDR2 YYEEEE come from the germline V gene. Trimming took off 1 base at V and 1 base at J, with 13 bases between the two ends. The DNA of the CDR3 is TGTGCCAGCAGCTTGTGGTCCGGGGGAGGCACAGATACGCAGTATTTT. Amino acid sequence: CASSLWSGGGTDTQYF.

The V and J genes are TRBV6-4 and TRBJ2-2; tentatively, D is TRBD1 (5 bases). Germline lookup yields CDR1 MRHNA and CDR2 SNTAGT. The CDR3 totals 14 residues. The ends were cut back, 0 bases at V and 3 bases at J, with 5 bases in the middle. For the CDR3, the DNA is TGTGCCAGCAGTGACTCGACAGACACCGGGGAGCTGTTTTTT. Translating gives CASSDSTDTGELFF.

The chain employs TRBV10-3 and TRBJ1-5, with D perhaps TRBD1 (6 bases). Per the germline V gene, CDR1 is ENHRY and CDR2 is SYGVKD. The ends were cut back, 4 bases at V and 6 bases at J, with 16 bases in the middle. The CDR3 loop spans 15 amino acids. The CDR3: CAISVDGGGGQPQHF. The CDR3 region has the DNA TGTGCCATCAGTGTTGATGGGGGCGGCGGTCAGCCCCAGCATTTT.

This clone was counted between two and nine times. The chain joins TRBV14 to TRBJ2-7; D remains ambiguous. V lost 4 bases and J lost 2, with 9 bases in between. Germline CDR1 reads SGHDN; CDR2 reads FVKESK. The CDR3 runs 13 residues. The CDR3 region is CASSPTPPYEQYF. For the CDR3, the DNA is TGTGCCAGCAGCCCTACACCTCCCTACGAGCAGTACTTC.

This clone came up a few times. J is TRBJ1-2 and V is TRBV5-1; D possibly corresponds to TRBD1 (5 bases). Trimming took 4 bases from V and 2 from J, leaving 12 bases between them. Germline V gene lookup returns CDR1 SGHRS and CDR2 YFSETQ. The CDR3 is 14 residues long. The CDR3 is CASSAWGENYGYTF. DNA for the CDR3: TGCGCCAGCAGCGCCTGGGGGGAAAACTATGGCTACACCTTC.

The chain couples TRBV5-8 to TRBJ2-7, with D maybe TRBD1 (5 bases). The J call could be wrong; TRBJ2-5 is a better fit for the DNA end. Germline V gene sequence: CDR1 SGHTS, CDR2 YDEGEE. The CDR3 runs to 15 residues. CDR3 in amino acids: CASSFSRAGQETQYF. The CDR3 nucleotides read TGTGCCAGCAGCTTTTCCAGGGCCGGTCAAGAGACCCAGTACTTC.

The chain joins TRBV4-1 to TRBJ1-1; D ambiguous. CDR1 and CDR2 (germline): MGHRA, YSYEKL. The CDR3 has 14 residues. V lost 4 bases to trimming and J lost 6 bases, with 15 bases between them. CDR3 sequence (DNA): TGCGCCAGCAGCCCCGAGGTTGTGCGGGCTGAAGCTTTCTTT. Protein: CASSPEVVRAEAFF.

The chain carries TRBV10-3 and TRBJ1-2; D call uncertain. Germline-derived CDR1 and CDR2 are ENHRY and SYGVKD. V lost 2 bases, J lost 6 bases, and 10 bases lay in between. This CDR3 contains 13 residues. The CDR3 is CAISERGLDGYTF. The CDR3 nucleotides are TGTGCCATCAGTGAGCGGGGATTGGATGGCTACACCTTC.

This clone appeared a single time. This CDR3 is CAISETEWNTEAFF. The CDR3 bases are TGTGCCATCAGTGAGACAGAATGGAACACTGAAGCTTTCTTT. The V and J genes are TRBV10-3 and TRBJ1-1; D is unresolved. CDR1 and CDR2 (germline): ENHRY, SYGVKD. This CDR3 has 14 amino acids. The ends were cut back, 2 bases at V and 1 base at J, with 8 bases in the middle.

The chain combines TRBV7-3 with TRBJ2-1, with TRBD2 matching over 9 bases. The V gene end was trimmed by 2 bases and the J gene end by 5 bases; junction bases not matched to a gene: 10. The CDR3 totals 17 residues. Germline V CDR1 and CDR2: SGHTA, FQGTGA. DNA of the CDR3: TGTGCCAGCAGCTTAGGCGGGGCTAGCGGGGCGAACAATGAGCAGTTCTTC. It is translated as CASSLGGASGANNEQFF.

This chain connects TRBV5-1 to TRBJ1-1; D is unclear. Germline CDR1 is SGHRS and CDR2 is YFSETQ. This CDR3 has 15 residues. Trimming cost V 3 bases and J 3 bases, with 15 bases left between them. CDR3 DNA: TGCGCCAGCAGCTGGCGCCTCGCACGGGACACTGAAGCTTTCTTT. Protein product: CASSWRLARDTEAFF.

This clone was seen a single time. J is TRBJ2-5 and V is TRBV29-1, with 9 nucleotides matching TRBD2. CDR3 length equals 13 residues. With 4 bases clipped from V and 4 bases from J, the junction kept 4 bases outside the gene matches. The germline V gene has CDR1 SQVTM and CDR2 ANQGSEA. The CDR3 DNA sequence: TGCAGCGTTGTAAGCGGGGGGACAGAGACCCAGTACTTC. Translating it yields CSVVSGGTETQYF.

This clone was observed a handful of times. The chain is built from TRBV5-1 and TRBJ2-2, with D possibly matching TRBD1 (5 bases). The germline V gene has CDR1 SGHRS and CDR2 YFSETQ. The CDR3 sequence is 15 residues long. The ends were cut back, 5 bases at V and 0 bases at J, with 11 bases in the middle. CDR3 DNA: TGCGCCAGCAGGCGCCAGGGAACGAACACCGGGGAGCTGTTTTTT. This translates into CASRRQGTNTGELFF.

The rearrangement uses TRBV7-2 and TRBJ2-5; D is unresolved. Trimming stripped 2 bases from V and 5 bases from J, with 12 bases between. Germline lookup yields CDR1 SGHTA and CDR2 FQGNSA. The CDR3 spans 14 residues. CDR3 in amino acids: CASSLYDSLETQYF. The CDR3 DNA sequence: TGTGCCAGCAGCTTATATGACTCCCTGGAGACCCAGTACTTC. Using reference TRBV7-2 and TRBJ2-5 for the parts outside the CDR3, the full variable domain is GAGVSQSPSNKVTEKGKDVELRCDPISGHTALYWYRQSLGQGLEFLIYFQGNSAPDKSGLPSDRFSAERTGGSVSTLTIQRTQQEDSAVYLCASSLYDSLETQYFGPGTRLLVL.

A few counts support this clone. The V call is TRBV10-2, the J call TRBJ2-2; D is possibly TRBD1 (6 bases). The CDR3 has 13 amino acids. V was trimmed by 8 bases and J by 6 bases, leaving 13 bases between them. The germline V gene has CDR1 WSHSY and CDR2 SAAADI. In DNA, the CDR3 is TGCGCCAGCCGTTACAGGGAGCCCGGGGAGCTGTTTTTT. Its translation is CASRYREPGELFF.

The chain recombines TRBV10-2 with TRBJ2-5; D is possibly TRBD1 (6 bases). V was pared by 8 bases and J by 2 bases, with 21 bases between. Per germline, CDR1 WSHSY and CDR2 SAAADI. The CDR3 totals 16 residues. CDR3 sequence reads: CASLKETGRYQETQYF. The DNA of the CDR3 is TGCGCCAGCCTAAAGGAGACAGGCAGATATCAAGAGACCCAGTACTTC.

The chain joins TRBV5-6 to TRBJ2-1, with D perhaps TRBD2 (5 bases). The CDR3 covers 13 residues. Deletions cut 4 bases from V and 8 bases from J, with 13 bases between. The V gene's germline CDR1 is SGHDT and CDR2 YYEEEE. The CDR3, as DNA: TGTGCCAGCAGCCACCCGCGGGTCGATGAGCAGTTCTTC. The encoded protein is CASSHPRVDEQFF.

The rearrangement joins TRBV6-1 to TRBJ1-3, with TRBD1 identical over 8 bases. Per germline, CDR1 MNHNS and CDR2 SASEGT. The trim removed 3 bases at V and 4 bases at J, leaving 5 bases unmatched. There are 15 residues in the CDR3. CDR3 DNA: TGTGCCAGCAGTGACCGGACAGGGAACGGAAACACCATATATTTT. Amino acid sequence: CASSDRTGNGNTIYF.

The chain combines TRBV14 with TRBJ1-1; TRBD1 agrees at 7 bases. CDR1 is SGHDN, CDR2 FVKESK, per germline. This CDR3 comprises 14 residues. Germline trimming cut 4 bases from V and 4 bases from J; bases unmatched to any gene: 6. CDR3 protein: CASSPPGGGTEAFF. The DNA of the CDR3 is TGTGCCAGCAGCCCCCCAGGGGGTGGCACTGAAGCTTTCTTT.

The chain carries TRBV27 and TRBJ1-2, with D possibly TRBD1 on 6 matching bases. Per germline, CDR1 MNHEY and CDR2 SMNVEV (reference sequence). V lost 4 bases, J lost 4 bases, and 13 bases lay in between. This CDR3 region has 14 residues. The CDR3 DNA reads as TGTGCCAGCAGTTCCCAGGGGACTTCCTATGGCTACACCTTC. As protein: CASSSQGTSYGYTF.

This chain joins TRBV7-9 and TRBJ2-3; perhaps D is TRBD1 or TRBD2 (5 bases each). The CDR3 length is 15 residues. Per the germline V gene, CDR1 is SEHNR and CDR2 is FQNEAQ (reference sequence). V was cut by 2 bases and J by 4 bases, with 13 bases left in between. CDR3 DNA: TGTGCCAGCAGCTTATCAGGGAGCGGCTCAGATACGCAGTATTTT. Translated: CASSLSGSGSDTQYF.

The rearrangement uses TRBV18 and TRBJ2-2; D not certain. The CDR3 consists of 16 residues. Trimming removed 5 bases from V and 0 bases from J, with 13 bases in between. CDR1 KGHSH and CDR2 LQKENI come from the germline V gene. The CDR3: CASSSNSVSNTGELFF. The DNA for the CDR3 is TGTGCCAGCTCATCAAACAGCGTTTCGAACACCGGGGAGCTGTTTTTT.

The chain uses TRBV6-6 and TRBJ2-3; 8 nucleotides line up with TRBD2. V shed 6 bases and J 7 bases; nucleotides not matched to a gene: 15. Germline V gene data show CDR1 as MNHNY and CDR2 as SVGAGI (reference sequence). The CDR3 extends over 16 amino acids. The CDR3 region is CASSSGGAGDSYTQYF. The CDR3 region has the DNA TGTGCCAGCAGCTCGGGAGGAGCGGGGGATTCTTATACGCAGTATTTT.

This clone was found once. This chain uses TRBV10-3 with TRBJ1-1; tentatively, D is TRBD1 (5 bases). The CDR3 consists of 12 residues. CDR1 ENHRY and CDR2 SYGVKD come from the germline V gene. V gave up 4 bases and J gave up 6 bases, with 9 bases separating them. CDR3: CAISGGTAEAFF. CDR3 nucleotide sequence: TGTGCCATCAGTGGGGGGACCGCTGAAGCTTTCTTT.

This chain connects TRBV11-2 to TRBJ2-7, with 7 positions matching TRBD1. CDR1 is SGHAT and CDR2 is FQNNGV in the germline V gene. This CDR3 has 15 residues. V lost 4 bases, J lost 2 bases, and 8 bases stayed unmatched. CDR3 nucleotide sequence: TGTGCCAGCAGCTCCGGGACAGTTTTTACCTACGAGCAGTACTTC. The encoded protein is CASSSGTVFTYEQYF.

The chain employs TRBV6-1 and TRBJ1-1; D call uncertain. V lost 1 base, J lost 0 bases, and 15 bases lay in between. Germline CDR1 and CDR2: MNHNS and SASEGT. The CDR3 is 17 residues long. Written as DNA, the CDR3 is TGTGCCAGCAGTGAAGGTGGACCGCGGTACATGAACACTGAAGCTTTCTTT. Encoded protein: CASSEGGPRYMNTEAFF.

This chain links TRBV6-4 with TRBJ2-7, with D perhaps assigned TRBD1 or TRBD2 (5 bases each). Germline CDR1 MRHNA, CDR2 SNTAGT. The CDR3 totals 9 residues. Here the CDR3 DNA reads TGTCCCCATTGGGGGGAGCAGTACGTC. It is translated as CPHWGEQYV.